These T cell receptor beta chains were read from a single sample in a study of identical twins. Via MiXCR, TCRdb re-called the 5' RACE reads, giving one row per CDR3 protein. The table includes a few hundred thousand distinct CDR3 sequences, 10% to 15% detected once. These sequences were also reported in another study, on yellow fever vaccine responses in identical twins.

Specimen: memory (CD45RO+) T cells sorted from blood. All receptors derive from a young woman in good health. CDR3s include the opening cysteine and the closing phenylalanine or tryptophan. Fields, in order: clone size, J gene, V gene, D gene, CDR3 DNA, CDR3 protein. A D gene is named only where the DNA matches it firmly. Where a row states a size, it is once, few, many or the class of an expanded clone; other rows omit it.

abundance: .; j_gene: TRBJ2-7; v_gene: TRBV6-2/TRBV6-3; d_gene: TRBD1; CDR3nt: TGTGCCAGCAGTTACAATTGGCAGGGGGCTTACGAGCAGTACTTC; CDR3aa: CASSYNWQGAYEQYF
abundance: many; j_gene: TRBJ2-1; v_gene: TRBV5-1; d_gene: TRBD1; CDR3nt: TGCGCCAGCAGTTCCCAGGGGGCGAGCTCCTACAATGAGCAGTTCTTC; CDR3aa: CASSSQGASSYNEQFF
abundance: .; j_gene: TRBJ2-1; v_gene: TRBV9; d_gene: .; CDR3nt: TGTGCCAGCAGCTGTGTTGCCGGGCAAGCCGACAATGAGCAGTTCTTC; CDR3aa: CASSCVAGQADNEQFF
abundance: .; j_gene: TRBJ2-1; v_gene: TRBV5-1; d_gene: TRBD2; CDR3nt: TGCGCCAGCAGCTTGGCCGGGGGGGCCGCTTCCGATGAGCAGTTCTTC; CDR3aa: CASSLAGGAASDEQFF
abundance: .; j_gene: TRBJ2-3; v_gene: TRBV5-1; d_gene: TRBD2; CDR3nt: TGCGCCAGCAGCTTGGCCAGGACTAGCGGCACAGATACGCAGTATTTT; CDR3aa: CASSLARTSGTDTQYF
abundance: .; j_gene: TRBJ1-3; v_gene: TRBV5-1; d_gene: TRBD1; CDR3nt: TGCGCCAGCAGCTCGGGGACAGACGGAAACACCATATATTTT; CDR3aa: CASSSGTDGNTIYF
abundance: .; j_gene: TRBJ2-7; v_gene: TRBV5-8; d_gene: TRBD2; CDR3nt: TGTGCCAGCAGCTCAACCGGGACTAGCGGGGGGGCCTACGAGCAGTACTTC; CDR3aa: CASSSTGTSGGAYEQYF
abundance: few; j_gene: TRBJ2-7; v_gene: TRBV10-3; d_gene: TRBD1; CDR3nt: TGTGCCATCAGGGGACAGACCGACTACGAGCAGTACTTC; CDR3aa: CAIRGQTDYEQYF
abundance: many; j_gene: TRBJ2-7; v_gene: TRBV24-1; d_gene: .; CDR3nt: TGTGCCACCAGTGATTCCAGGGCTGTGTGGGAGCAGTACTTC; CDR3aa: CATSDSRAVWEQYF
abundance: many; j_gene: TRBJ2-3; v_gene: TRBV6-4; d_gene: TRBD2; CDR3nt: TGTGCCAGCAGTGACTCGGCGGGAGGTAGCACAGATACGCAGTATTTT; CDR3aa: CASSDSAGGSTDTQYF
abundance: .; j_gene: TRBJ2-7; v_gene: TRBV11-2; d_gene: TRBD2; CDR3nt: TGTGCCAGCAGCTTGACTAGCGGGAGAAACTACGAGCAGTACTTC; CDR3aa: CASSLTSGRNYEQYF
abundance: .; j_gene: TRBJ2-5; v_gene: TRBV30; d_gene: .; CDR3nt: TGTGCCTGGAGTGTATCGAGGTCCCTGGCAGAGACCCAGTACTTC; CDR3aa: CAWSVSRSLAETQYF
abundance: .; j_gene: TRBJ2-7; v_gene: TRBV20-1; d_gene: TRBD1; CDR3nt: TGCAGTGCTAGGGTTGGGACAGACCACTACGAGCAGTACTTC; CDR3aa: CSARVGTDHYEQYF